Listed below are T cell receptor beta chains from one sample, sequenced in a study of blood T cell repertoires in COVID-19. The protocol was immunoSEQ multiplex PCR, while the TCRdb copy is restricted to in-frame clones and leaves out a portion. This sample has around 200,000 clones, with roughly 90% found just once. Sequenced: peripheral blood. These receptors came from a man in his late teens or twenties with active or convalescent COVID-19. Each CDR3 is given with its conserved first and last residue. D genes are given only for firm matches. Clone size is shown for a subset of rows, as once, few, many or a class of expanded clone.

D: TRBD1
size: -
J: TRBJ1-4
V: TRBV2
DNA: TGTGCCAGCAGTCCCGGGACAGGGGGCTATAAAAAACTGTTTTTT
CDR3: CASSPGTGGYKKLFF

D: -
size: -
J: TRBJ2-3
V: TRBV9
DNA: TGTGCCAGCAGCTCTAGACTAGTTGGCACAGATACGCAGTATTTT
CDR3: CASSSRLVGTDTQYF

D: TRBD2
size: -
J: TRBJ2-1
V: TRBV27
DNA: TGTGCCAGCAGTTTGCTAGCGGGGGGGAACTACAATGAGCAGTTCTTC
CDR3: CASSLLAGGNYNEQFF

D: TRBD1
size: -
J: TRBJ1-1
V: TRBV5-1
DNA: TGCGCCAGCAGCTTGAGAGGAGGGGGCGTTACTGAAGCTTTCTTT
CDR3: CASSLRGGGVTEAFF

D: TRBD1
size: -
J: TRBJ2-1
V: TRBV5-1
DNA: TGCGCCAGCAGCTGGGACAGCGAAAAGTACAATGAGCAGTTCTTC
CDR3: CASSWDSEKYNEQFF

D: -
size: -
J: TRBJ1-5
V: TRBV19
DNA: TGTGCCAGTAGTATAGAGGGCAGGGTTCATCAGCCCCAGCATTTT
CDR3: CASSIEGRVHQPQHF

D: TRBD2
size: -
J: TRBJ2-7
V: TRBV7-9
DNA: TGTGCCAGCAGCTTATCGGTTGCTAGCGGGACATCCTACGAGCAGTACTTC
CDR3: CASSLSVASGTSYEQYF

D: -
size: -
J: TRBJ2-1
V: TRBV9
DNA: TGTGCCAGCAGCGCGGGCCTTTTGGGAGGTCGTGGGAATGAGCAGTTCTTC
CDR3: CASSAGLLGGRGNEQFF

D: TRBD1
size: -
J: TRBJ2-5
V: TRBV5-6
DNA: TGTGCCAGCAGCTTGGCCATCGACAGGGTTGGAGAGACCCAGTACTTC
CDR3: CASSLAIDRVGETQYF

D: -
size: -
J: TRBJ1-3
V: TRBV5-1
DNA: TGCGCCAGCAGCCTGGACAGCTCTGGAAACACCATATATTTT
CDR3: CASSLDSSGNTIYF

D: TRBD1
size: -
J: TRBJ1-1
V: TRBV11-3
DNA: TGTGCCAGCAGCTTAGAGGGGGGACAGACTGAAGCTTTCTTT
CDR3: CASSLEGGQTEAFF

D: -
size: -
J: TRBJ1-3
V: TRBV11-2
DNA: TGTGCCAGCAGCCCCCAATCCGGAAACACCATATATTTT
CDR3: CASSPQSGNTIYF

D: -
size: -
J: TRBJ1-1
V: TRBV7-9
DNA: TGTGCCAGCAGCTTAGCAGGCGGGGTGAACACTGAAGCTTTCTTT
CDR3: CASSLAGGVNTEAFF

D: -
size: -
J: TRBJ2-1
V: TRBV7-2
DNA: TGTGCCAGCAGCTTAAATTCCCCTGCCTACAATGAGCAGTTCTTC
CDR3: CASSLNSPAYNEQFF

D: TRBD2
size: -
J: TRBJ2-7
V: TRBV6-1
DNA: TGTGCCAGCAGTGAAGCAGCGGGGGGCTCCTACGAGCAGTACTTC
CDR3: CASSEAAGGSYEQYF

D: -
size: -
J: TRBJ2-7
V: TRBV5-1
DNA: TGCGCCAGCAGCTTGGCGGAGGCAGCGGGCTACGAGCAGTACTTC
CDR3: CASSLAEAAGYEQYF

D: -
size: -
J: TRBJ1-2
V: TRBV30
DNA: TGTGCCTGGAGTTACGGTAACTTC
CDR3: CAWSYGNF

D: -
size: -
J: TRBJ2-3
V: TRBV28
DNA: TGTGCCAGTAGTTTCGTAATGTCAGATACGCAGTATTTT
CDR3: CASSFVMSDTQYF

D: -
size: -
J: TRBJ1-1
V: TRBV30
DNA: TGTGCCTGGAATACCGACAGGCACACTGAAGCTTTCTTT
CDR3: CAWNTDRHTEAFF

D: -
size: -
J: TRBJ2-7
V: TRBV21-1
DNA: TGTGCCAGCACCGGTCCTGGCGGGAGGGCCAGGGACGAGCAGTACTTC
CDR3: CASTGPGGRARDEQYF

D: -
size: -
J: TRBJ2-7
V: TRBV2
DNA: TGTGCCAGCAGTGATAGTGCGGGGAACTACGAGCAGTACTTC
CDR3: CASSDSAGNYEQYF

D: -
size: few
J: TRBJ2-7
V: TRBV5-1
DNA: TGCGCCAGCAGCTTGTCCAGCTCCTACGAGCAGTACTTC
CDR3: CASSLSSSYEQYF

D: TRBD1
size: -
J: TRBJ2-1
V: TRBV13
DNA: TGTGCCAGCAGCCTGGGACAGGGGGACGGGAATGAGCAGTTCTTC
CDR3: CASSLGQGDGNEQFF

D: -
size: once
J: TRBJ2-5
V: TRBV10-2
DNA: TGCGCCAGCAGTGAGCCGGGATCCGAGACCCAGTACTTC
CDR3: CASSEPGSETQYF

D: TRBD2
size: -
J: TRBJ2-1
V: TRBV18
DNA: TGTGCCAGCTCACCTGGCGCGGGAGTCAATGAGCAGTTCTTC
CDR3: CASSPGAGVNEQFF

D: -
size: -
J: TRBJ2-3
V: TRBV7-9
DNA: TGTGCCAGCAGCTTATATGAGGCAGATACGCAGTATTTT
CDR3: CASSLYEADTQYF

D: -
size: -
J: TRBJ2-1
V: TRBV4-1
DNA: TGCGCCAGCAGTCAGACTGGAAGCTCCTACAATGAGCAGTTCTTC
CDR3: CASSQTGSSYNEQFF

D: -
size: -
J: TRBJ2-3
V: TRBV5-4
DNA: TGTGCCAGCAGCTTGGGACAGGACTTCCGCACAGATACGCAGTATTTT
CDR3: CASSLGQDFRTDTQYF

D: -
size: -
J: TRBJ2-7
V: TRBV5-1
DNA: TGCGCCAGCAGCTTGGCGGAGTCCTACGAGCAGTACTTC
CDR3: CASSLAESYEQYF

D: TRBD1
size: -
J: TRBJ1-2
V: TRBV5-4
DNA: TGTGCCAGCAGCTTACAGGGGGAGATACTTGGCTACACCTTC
CDR3: CASSLQGEILGYTF

D: -
size: once
J: TRBJ2-5
V: TRBV18
DNA: TGTGCCAGCTCACCAGGACTGGAGGAGACCCAGTACTTC
CDR3: CASSPGLEETQYF

D: -
size: once
J: TRBJ2-5
V: TRBV6-5
DNA: TGTGCCAGCAGAGCCCTCACAGGGCAAGAGACCCAGTACTTC
CDR3: CASRALTGQETQYF

D: -
size: -
J: TRBJ2-1
V: TRBV3-1/TRBV3-2
DNA: TGTGCCAGCAGCCAAGATCATAAACTCGCGGTCAATGAGCAGTTCTTC
CDR3: CASSQDHKLAVNEQFF

D: -
size: -
J: TRBJ1-5
V: TRBV7-8
DNA: TGTGCCAGCAGCTTAGAGTACAGCCGTCAGCCCCAGCATTTT
CDR3: CASSLEYSRQPQHF

D: -
size: -
J: TRBJ1-2
V: TRBV7-9
DNA: TGTGCCAGCAGCCTTAGTAGGGACACAGCTAACTATGGCTACACCTTC
CDR3: CASSLSRDTANYGYTF

D: -
size: -
J: TRBJ1-3
V: TRBV16
DNA: TGTGCCAGCAGCCAATCGACACACGTCTCTGGAAACACCATATATTTT
CDR3: CASSQSTHVSGNTIYF

D: -
size: -
J: TRBJ2-1
V: TRBV11-3
DNA: TGTGCCAGCAGCTTAGGAAACAGGGATGGTGAGCAGTTCTTC
CDR3: CASSLGNRDGEQFF

D: -
size: -
J: TRBJ2-7
V: TRBV10-3
DNA: TGTGCCATCAGTGAGTTTCAGGGTGACAACGAGCAGTACTTC
CDR3: CAISEFQGDNEQYF

D: TRBD2
size: -
J: TRBJ2-2
V: TRBV9
DNA: TGTGCCAGCAGCGTAGTAGGTAGCGGGAGTCACACCGGGGAGCTGTTTTTT
CDR3: CASSVVGSGSHTGELFF

D: -
size: -
J: TRBJ2-1
V: TRBV19
DNA: TGTGCCAGTAGCGCAGGGACCTACAATGAGCAGTTCTTC
CDR3: CASSAGTYNEQFF

D: -
size: -
J: TRBJ2-7
V: TRBV6-5
DNA: TGTGCCAGCGCCTGGGGGGGCCGTGGGGAGCAGTACTTC
CDR3: CASAWGGRGEQYF

D: TRBD1
size: -
J: TRBJ1-2
V: TRBV11-2
DNA: TGTGCCAGCAGTAGGACAGGGACAGACGGCTACACCTTC
CDR3: CASSRTGTDGYTF

D: -
size: -
J: TRBJ2-6
V: TRBV30
DNA: TGTGCCTGGAGTCCGGGGGTTAAAGGGGCCAACGTCCTGACTTTC
CDR3: CAWSPGVKGANVLTF

D: TRBD2
size: -
J: TRBJ2-3
V: TRBV7-9
DNA: TGTGCCAGCAGCACCAGGACTAGCGGAGGAGATACGCAGTATTTT
CDR3: CASSTRTSGGDTQYF

D: -
size: -
J: TRBJ1-5
V: TRBV27
DNA: TGTGCCAGCAGTTTAAGCGGGAATCAGCCCCAGCATTTT
CDR3: CASSLSGNQPQHF

D: -
size: -
J: TRBJ1-1
V: TRBV5-1
DNA: TGCGCCAGCAGCTTGGCCGGAGGTCCGAACACTGAAGCTTTCTTT
CDR3: CASSLAGGPNTEAFF

D: TRBD2
size: -
J: TRBJ2-5
V: TRBV7-8
DNA: TGTGCCAGCAGCCACAGTTTAGCGGGAGCCGGAGAGACCCAGTACTTC
CDR3: CASSHSLAGAGETQYF

D: TRBD2
size: -
J: TRBJ2-3
V: TRBV5-5
DNA: TGTGCCAGCAGCGCCGGGACTAGGGGATACACAGATACGCAGTATTTT
CDR3: CASSAGTRGYTDTQYF

D: -
size: -
J: TRBJ1-1
V: TRBV3-1/TRBV3-2
DNA: TGTGCCAGCAGCCAAGAATTTTCGGACACTGAAGCTTTCTTT
CDR3: CASSQEFSDTEAFF

D: TRBD1
size: -
J: TRBJ2-1
V: TRBV19
DNA: TGTGCCAGTAGTACCCAACAGGGGGCGTTAAGCGAGCAGTTCTTC
CDR3: CASSTQQGALSEQFF

D: -
size: -
J: TRBJ2-2
V: TRBV6-5
DNA: TGTGCCAGCAGTTACTCGATGGGCAGCAACACCGGGGAGCTGTTTTTT
CDR3: CASSYSMGSNTGELFF

D: -
size: once
J: TRBJ2-7
V: TRBV6-5
DNA: TGTGCCAGCACCGGGACAACTACCTACGAGCAGTACTTC
CDR3: CASTGTTTYEQYF

D: TRBD1
size: -
J: TRBJ2-7
V: TRBV12-3/TRBV12-4
DNA: TGTGCCAGCAGTTTGGTACAGGGGAACGAGCAGTACTTC
CDR3: CASSLVQGNEQYF

D: -
size: -
J: TRBJ1-1
V: TRBV2
DNA: TGTGCCAGCAGTGAGCGGTCGGTTGGGCAGGGAAGCACTGAAGCTTTCTTT
CDR3: CASSERSVGQGSTEAFF

D: -
size: -
J: TRBJ2-5
V: TRBV18
DNA: TGTGCCAGCTCACCAGGACCAGGGGAAGAGACCCAGTACTTC
CDR3: CASSPGPGEETQYF

D: -
size: -
J: TRBJ2-1
V: TRBV5-1
DNA: TGCGCCAGCAGCTTGGAGGGGGGGGGCCTGGTGGATGAGCAGTTCTTC
CDR3: CASSLEGGGLVDEQFF